This T cell receptor beta chain is drawn from a study of OX40 agonist ivuxolimab in advanced cancers. Study summary: Patients got intravenous ivuxolimab at 0.01 to 10 mg/kg every 2 weeks.

After removal of 0 bases from V and 7 bases from J, the junction contained 4 bases not matched to a gene. This CDR3 region has 14 residues. Per the germline V gene, CDR1 is SGHAT and CDR2 is FQNNGV. The method was immunoSEQ multiplex PCR; TCRdb's version includes in-frame clones alone and lacks a portion of them. The data show around 84,000 clones, approximately 84% seen once. The clonotype was recovered from an adult with an advanced solid tumor such as melanoma, head and neck, liver or kidney cancer. The sequencing used CD4+ or CD8+ T cells sorted from blood, collected in a trial of the OX40 agonist ivuxolimab. The V gene is TRBV11-2, the J gene TRBJ2-5; 8 nucleotides align to TRBD2. The CDR3 nucleotides read TGTGCCAGCAGCTTAGAGCGGGGGGTTGGGACCCAGTACTTC. This encodes CASSLERGVGTQYF.